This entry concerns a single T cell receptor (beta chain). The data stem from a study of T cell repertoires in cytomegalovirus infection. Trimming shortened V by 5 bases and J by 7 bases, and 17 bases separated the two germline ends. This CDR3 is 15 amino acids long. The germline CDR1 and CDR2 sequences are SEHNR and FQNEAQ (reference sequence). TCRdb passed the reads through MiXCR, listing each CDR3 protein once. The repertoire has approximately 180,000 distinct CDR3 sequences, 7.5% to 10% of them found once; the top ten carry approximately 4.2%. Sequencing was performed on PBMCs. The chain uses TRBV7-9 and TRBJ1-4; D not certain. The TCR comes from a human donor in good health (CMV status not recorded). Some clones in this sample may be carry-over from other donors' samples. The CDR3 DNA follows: TGTGCCAGCAGCCCCGGGATTGGGTTGGGTGAAAAACTGTTTTTT. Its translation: CASSPGIGLGEKLFF.